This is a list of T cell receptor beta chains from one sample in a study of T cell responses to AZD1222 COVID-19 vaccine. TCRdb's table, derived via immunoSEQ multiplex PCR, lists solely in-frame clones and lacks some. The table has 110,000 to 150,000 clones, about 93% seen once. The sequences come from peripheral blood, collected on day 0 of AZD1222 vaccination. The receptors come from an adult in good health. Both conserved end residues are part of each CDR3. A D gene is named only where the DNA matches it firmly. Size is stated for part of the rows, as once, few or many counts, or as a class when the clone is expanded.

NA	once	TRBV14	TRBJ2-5	TGTGCCAGCAGCCAGGATAGTAGGCGAAAAGAGACCCAGTACTTC	CASSQDSRRKETQYF
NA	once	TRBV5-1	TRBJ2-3	TGCGCCAGCAGCACCGTAGGGGGTTCAGATACGCAGTATTTT	CASSTVGGSDTQYF
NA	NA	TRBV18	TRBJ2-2	TGTGCCAGCTCACCTAAGATCGACGGGGAGCTGTTTTTT	CASSPKIDGELFF
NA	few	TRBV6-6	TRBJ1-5	TGTGCCAGCAGTTCCGGGTCCGACAGCAATCAGCCCCAGCATTTT	CASSSGSDSNQPQHF
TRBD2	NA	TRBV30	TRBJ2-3	TGTGCCTGGAGTGTACAAGCGGGGAGCACAGATACGCAGTATTTT	CAWSVQAGSTDTQYF
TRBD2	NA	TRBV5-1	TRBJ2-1	TGCGCCAGCAGCTCCCGATTCGTGACTAGCGGGAGATTCAATGAGCAGTTCTTC	CASSSRFVTSGRFNEQFF
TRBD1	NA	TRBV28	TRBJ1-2	TGTGCCAGCAGTTTCCCCCGACAGGGCCCCTATGGCTACACCTTC	CASSFPRQGPYGYTF
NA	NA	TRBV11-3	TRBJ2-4	TGTGCCAGCAGCCGCACAAGCGGGCTCGACGGAGAAAACATTCAGTACTTC	CASSRTSGLDGENIQYF
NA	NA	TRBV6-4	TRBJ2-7	TGTGCCAGCAGTGAATTACAGGGTGGGGGTGAGCAGTACTTC	CASSELQGGGEQYF
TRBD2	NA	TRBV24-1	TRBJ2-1	TGTGCCACCAGTGATTCTCCGGGACTAGGGTACAATGAGCAGTTCTTC	CATSDSPGLGYNEQFF
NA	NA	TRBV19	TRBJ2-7	TGTGCCAGTAGTATAATCGGACATCCGGTGCAGTACTTC	CASSIIGHPVQYF
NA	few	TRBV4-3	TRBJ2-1	TGCGCCAGCAGCCGAACATTTAGTGAGCAGTTCTTC	CASSRTFSEQFF
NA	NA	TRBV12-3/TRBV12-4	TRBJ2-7	TGTGCCAGCAGATTAAACCGGGACTCGCACTTC	CASRLNRDSHF
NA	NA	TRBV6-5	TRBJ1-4	TGTGCCAGCACACTGGGGGAAAAACTGTTTTTT	CASTLGEKLFF
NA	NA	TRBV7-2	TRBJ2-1	TGTGCCAGCAGCTTATCAGGGGACAATGAGCAGTTCTTC	CASSLSGDNEQFF
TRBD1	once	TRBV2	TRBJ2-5	TGTGCCAGCAGTACAGGGGGCGGGGAGACCCAGTACTTC	CASSTGGGETQYF
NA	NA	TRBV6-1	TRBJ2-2	TGTGCCAGCAGTGAACAGGCTCGCGGGGAGCTGTTTTTT	CASSEQARGELFF
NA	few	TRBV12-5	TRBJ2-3	TGTGCTAGTGCCGAAGCGCGCAGCACAGATACGCAGTATTTT	CASAEARSTDTQYF
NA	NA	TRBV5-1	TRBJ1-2	TGCGCCAGCAGCTTGGCACTAGGGGCTAACTATGGCTACACCTTC	CASSLALGANYGYTF
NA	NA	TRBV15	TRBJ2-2	TGTGCCACCAGCACCGCAACCGGGGAGCTGTTTTTT	CATSTATGELFF
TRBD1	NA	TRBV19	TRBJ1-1	TGTGCCAGTAGTATCAGGGGGGGACAGATTTTGAACACTGAAGCTTTCTTT	CASSIRGGQILNTEAFF
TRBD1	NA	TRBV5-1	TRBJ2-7	TGCGCCAGCAGCCCAGGGACAGGGGGCTGGGAGCAGTACTTC	CASSPGTGGWEQYF
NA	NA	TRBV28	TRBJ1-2	TGTGCCAGCAGTTTACCTCCCTCCGGGGGAACGATCTATGGCTACACCTTC	CASSLPPSGGTIYGYTF
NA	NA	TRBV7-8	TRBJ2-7	TGTGCCAGCAGCTTAGAAATGACCTACGAGCAGTACTTC	CASSLEMTYEQYF
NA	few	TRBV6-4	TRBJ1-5	TGTGCCAGCAGTGAGTGGGCGAATAGCAATCAGCCCCAGCATTTT	CASSEWANSNQPQHF
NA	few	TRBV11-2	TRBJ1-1	TGTGCCAGCAGCTTAACATGGAACACTGAAGCTTTCTTT	CASSLTWNTEAFF
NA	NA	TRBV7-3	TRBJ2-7	TGTGCCAGCAGCTTAAAAAGCGGGTACGAGCAGTACTTC	CASSLKSGYEQYF
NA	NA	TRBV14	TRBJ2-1	TGTGCCAGCAGGCGGACGGTCTACAATGAGCAGTTCTTC	CASRRTVYNEQFF
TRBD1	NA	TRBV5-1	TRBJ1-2	TGCGCCAGCAGCGGCGGGACAGGGGGAAACTATGGCTACACCTTC	CASSGGTGGNYGYTF
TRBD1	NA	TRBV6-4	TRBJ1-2	TGTGCCAGCAGCACAGGGGCCCCTGGCTATGGCTACACCTTC	CASSTGAPGYGYTF
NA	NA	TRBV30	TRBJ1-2	TGTGCCTGGGAGCACTATGGCTACACCTTC	CAWEHYGYTF
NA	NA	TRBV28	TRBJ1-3	TGTGCCAGCTCTCCTATCGGCAACCAAGGAGGAAACACCATATATTTT	CASSPIGNQGGNTIYF
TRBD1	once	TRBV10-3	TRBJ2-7	TGTGCCATCAGAAGGACAGGGGTAAGCGAGCAGTACTTC	CAIRRTGVSEQYF
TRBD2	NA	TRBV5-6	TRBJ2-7	TGTGCCAACAGCGAACGACTAGCGGGTACCTACGAGCAGTACTTC	CANSERLAGTYEQYF
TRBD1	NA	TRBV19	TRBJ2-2	TGTGCCAGTAGGACAGGGGCTACCGGGGAGCTGTTTTTT	CASRTGATGELFF
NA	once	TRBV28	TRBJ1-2	TGTGCCAGCAGTGAAAGGGGTGTCCAGAGTGGCTACACCTTC	CASSERGVQSGYTF
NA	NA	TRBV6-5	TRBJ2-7	TGTGCCAGCACAGCCTTAGTCAGCGTCACCTACGAGCAGTACTTC	CASTALVSVTYEQYF
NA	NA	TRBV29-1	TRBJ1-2	TGCAGCGCGACCCGAGGGGATGGCTACACCTTC	CSATRGDGYTF
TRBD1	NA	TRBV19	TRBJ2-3	TGTGCCAGTAGCACCAAGGCAGGGGGCTGGACAGATACGCAGTATTTT	CASSTKAGGWTDTQYF
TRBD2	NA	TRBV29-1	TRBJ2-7	TGCAGCGTATCCGGGACTAGCGGGAAGAGCTCCTACGAGCAGTACTTC	CSVSGTSGKSSYEQYF
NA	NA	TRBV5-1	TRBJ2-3	TGCGCCAGCAGCCGGGACACTAGCACAGATACGCAGTATTTT	CASSRDTSTDTQYF
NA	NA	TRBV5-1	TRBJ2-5	TGCGCCAGCAGCTTTAAGAGTGAGGAGACCCAGTACTTC	CASSFKSEETQYF
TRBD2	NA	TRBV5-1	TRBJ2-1	TGCGCCAGCAGCTACGGGACTAGCGGGAGTAGCTACAATGAGCAGTTCTTC	CASSYGTSGSSYNEQFF
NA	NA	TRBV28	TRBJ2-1	TGTGCCAGCATACCATCTTCCTACAATGAGCAGTTCTTC	CASIPSSYNEQFF
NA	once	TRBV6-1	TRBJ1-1	TGTGCCAGCAGTGAACTACTCCCGGCTGAAGCTTTCTTT	CASSELLPAEAFF
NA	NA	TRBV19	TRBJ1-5	TGTGCCAGTGTGGGGAGCAATCAGCCCCAGCATTTT	CASVGSNQPQHF
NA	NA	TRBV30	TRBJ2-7	TGTGCCTGGACCGGTGACTCAAAGAAATTATACGAGCAGTACTTC	CAWTGDSKKLYEQYF